This record concerns one T cell receptor beta chain sequence. Its antigen is not known. Thymic material originated from resections removed in the course of corrective heart surgery. The donor group consisted of healthy Finnish infants who were having corrective surgery for congenital heart defects. This entry comes from a study of human thymus T cells. V lost 10 bases and J lost 3, with 15 bases in between. CDR3 length: 13 amino acids. Germline-derived CDR1 and CDR2 are MNHEY and SVGAGI. Notes on the study in general: V and J genes seemed to be used with bias in thymic and blood repertoires. Related research found strongly overlapping thymic repertoires in unrelated individuals.

Clones were read by immunoSEQ multiplex PCR, and TCRdb kept only the in-frame ones, dropping some. The table records tens of thousands of clones, 95% of them present only once. The chain combines TRBV6-5 with TRBJ1-1, with D tentatively TRBD1 (6 bases). This TCR was sampled from a girl under three years old with a congenital heart defect but otherwise immunologically healthy. The specimen was thymus tissue. Here the CDR3 DNA reads TGTGCCACTCAAACAGGGCCGTACACTGAAGCTTTCTTT. Protein: CATQTGPYTEAFF.